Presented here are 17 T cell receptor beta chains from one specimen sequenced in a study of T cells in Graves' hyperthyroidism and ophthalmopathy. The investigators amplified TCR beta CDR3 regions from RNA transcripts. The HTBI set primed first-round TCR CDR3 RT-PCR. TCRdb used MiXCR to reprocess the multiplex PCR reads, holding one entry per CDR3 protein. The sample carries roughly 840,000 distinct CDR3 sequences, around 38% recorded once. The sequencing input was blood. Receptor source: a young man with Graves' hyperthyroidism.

The CDR3 region is CASSSGVLLYGYTF. The CDR3 nucleotides read TGTGCCAGCAGTTCCGGGGTCCTCCTCTATGGCTACACCTTC. The chain couples TRBV12-3 or TRBV12-4 to TRBJ1-2, with D unclear. The CDR3 is 14 residues long. Trimming cost V 4 bases and J 4 bases, with 13 bases left between them.

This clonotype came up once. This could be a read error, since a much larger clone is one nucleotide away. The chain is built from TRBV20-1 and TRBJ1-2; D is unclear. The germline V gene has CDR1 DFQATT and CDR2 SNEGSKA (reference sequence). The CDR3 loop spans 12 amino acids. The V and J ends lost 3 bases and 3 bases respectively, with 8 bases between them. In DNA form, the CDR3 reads TGCAGTGCTAGTGATGCCCACTATGGCTACACCTTC. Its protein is CSASDAHYGYTF.

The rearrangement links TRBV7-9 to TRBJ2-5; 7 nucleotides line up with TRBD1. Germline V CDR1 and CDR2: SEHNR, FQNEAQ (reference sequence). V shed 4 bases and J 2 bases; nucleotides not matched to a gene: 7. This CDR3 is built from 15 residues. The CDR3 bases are TGTGCCAGCAGCTCCATACCGGGACAGCAAGAGACCCAGTACTTC. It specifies CASSSIPGQQETQYF. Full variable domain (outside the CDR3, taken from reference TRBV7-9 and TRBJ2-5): DTGVSQNPRHKITKRGQNVTFRCDPISEHNRLYWYRQTLGQGPEFLTYFQNEAQLEKSRLLSDRFSAERPKGSFSTLEIQRTEQGDSAMYLCASSSIPGQQETQYFGPGTRLLVL.

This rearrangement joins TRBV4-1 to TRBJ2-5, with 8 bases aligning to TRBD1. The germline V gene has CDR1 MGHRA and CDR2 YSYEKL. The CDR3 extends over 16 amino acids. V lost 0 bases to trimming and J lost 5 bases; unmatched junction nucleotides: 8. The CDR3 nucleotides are TGCGCCAGCAGCCAAGATCCAGGGGGCCCGAGGGAGACCCAGTACTTC. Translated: CASSQDPGGPRETQYF.

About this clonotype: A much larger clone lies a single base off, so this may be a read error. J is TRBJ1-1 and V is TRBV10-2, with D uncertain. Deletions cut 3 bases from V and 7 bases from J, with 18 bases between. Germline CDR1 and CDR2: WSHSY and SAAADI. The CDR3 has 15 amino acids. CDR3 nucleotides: TGCGCCAGCAGTGAAGTTTGGGGAAGGGATCATGAAGCTTTCTTT. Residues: CASSEVWGRDHEAFF.

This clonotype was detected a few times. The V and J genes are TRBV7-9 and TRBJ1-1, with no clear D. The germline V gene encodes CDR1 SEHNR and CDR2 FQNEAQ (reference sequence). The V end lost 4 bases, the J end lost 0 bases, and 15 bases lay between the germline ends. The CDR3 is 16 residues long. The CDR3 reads CASSSVARVLNTEAFF. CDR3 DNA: TGTGCCAGCAGCTCGGTTGCCCGGGTTTTGAACACTGAAGCTTTCTTT.

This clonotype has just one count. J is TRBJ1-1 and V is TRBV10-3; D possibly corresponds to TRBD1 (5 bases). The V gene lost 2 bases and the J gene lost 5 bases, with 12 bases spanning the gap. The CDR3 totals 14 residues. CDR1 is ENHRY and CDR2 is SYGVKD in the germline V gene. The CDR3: CAISERQGETEAFF. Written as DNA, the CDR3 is TGTGCCATCAGTGAGCGGCAGGGAGAGACTGAAGCTTTCTTT.

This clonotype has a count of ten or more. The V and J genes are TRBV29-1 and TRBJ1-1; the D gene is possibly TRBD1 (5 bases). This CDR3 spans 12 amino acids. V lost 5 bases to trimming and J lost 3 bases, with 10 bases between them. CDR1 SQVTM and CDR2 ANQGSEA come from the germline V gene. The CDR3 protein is CSVLPGDTEAFF. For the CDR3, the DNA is TGCAGCGTTCTCCCGGGGGACACTGAAGCTTTCTTT.

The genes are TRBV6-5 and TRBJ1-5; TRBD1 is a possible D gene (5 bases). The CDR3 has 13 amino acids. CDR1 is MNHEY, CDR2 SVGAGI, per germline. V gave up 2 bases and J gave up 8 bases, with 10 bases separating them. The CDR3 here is CASSYRGVEPQHF. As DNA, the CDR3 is TGTGCCAGCAGTTACCGGGGGGTTGAGCCCCAGCATTTT.

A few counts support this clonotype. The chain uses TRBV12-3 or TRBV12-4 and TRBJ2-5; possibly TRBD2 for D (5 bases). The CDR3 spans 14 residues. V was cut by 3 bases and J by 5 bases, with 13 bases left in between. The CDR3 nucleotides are TGTGCCAGCAGTTTCTCGGGGTGGTTGGAGACCCAGTACTTC. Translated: CASSFSGWLETQYF.

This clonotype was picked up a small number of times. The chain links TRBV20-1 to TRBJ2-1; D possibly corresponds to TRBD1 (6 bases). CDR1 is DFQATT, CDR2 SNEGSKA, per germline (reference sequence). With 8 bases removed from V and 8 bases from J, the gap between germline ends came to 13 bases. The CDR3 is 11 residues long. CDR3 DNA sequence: TGCAGTATTACAGGGTCGGATGAGCAGTTCTTC. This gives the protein CSITGSDEQFF.

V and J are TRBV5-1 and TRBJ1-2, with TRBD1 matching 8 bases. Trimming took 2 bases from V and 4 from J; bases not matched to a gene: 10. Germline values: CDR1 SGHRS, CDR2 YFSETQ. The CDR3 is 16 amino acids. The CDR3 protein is CASSFADRGDTYGYTF. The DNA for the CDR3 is TGCGCCAGCAGCTTTGCCGACAGGGGAGATACCTATGGCTACACCTTC.

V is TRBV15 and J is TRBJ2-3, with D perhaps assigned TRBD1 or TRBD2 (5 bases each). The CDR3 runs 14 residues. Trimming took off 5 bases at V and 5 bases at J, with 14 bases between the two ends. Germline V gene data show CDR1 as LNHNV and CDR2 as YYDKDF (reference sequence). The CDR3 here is CATSSWGRGDTQYF. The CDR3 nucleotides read TGTGCCACCAGCTCTTGGGGACGGGGAGATACGCAGTATTTT. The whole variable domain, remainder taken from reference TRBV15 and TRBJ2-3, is DAMVIQNPRYQVTQFGKPVTLSCSQTLNHNVMYWYQQKSSQAPKLLFHYYDKDFNNEADTPDNFQSRRPNTSFCFLDIRSPGLGDTAMYLCATSSWGRGDTQYFGPGTRLTVL.

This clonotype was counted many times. Here the CDR3 reads CSVEDWDSAGANVLTF. The CDR3 region has the DNA TGCAGCGTTGAAGATTGGGACAGTGCTGGGGCCAACGTCCTGACTTTC. V gene TRBV29-1 combines with J gene TRBJ2-6; 7 nucleotides agree with TRBD1. Germline V gene sequence: CDR1 SQVTM, CDR2 ANQGSEA. The CDR3 is 16 residues long. Trimming at V came to 0 bases and at J to 2 bases, leaving 4 bases not matched to a gene.

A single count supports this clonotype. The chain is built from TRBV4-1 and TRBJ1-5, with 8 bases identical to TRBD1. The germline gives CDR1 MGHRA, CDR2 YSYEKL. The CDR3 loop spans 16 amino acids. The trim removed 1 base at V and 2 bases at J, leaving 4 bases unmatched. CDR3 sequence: CASSQGGRGRNQPQHF. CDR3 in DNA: TGCGCCAGCAGCCAAGGGGGCAGGGGGCGCAATCAGCCCCAGCATTTT.

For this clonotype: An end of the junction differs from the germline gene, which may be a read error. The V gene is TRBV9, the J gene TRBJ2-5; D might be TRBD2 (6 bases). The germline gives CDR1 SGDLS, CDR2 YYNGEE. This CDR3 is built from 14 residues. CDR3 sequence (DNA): TGTGCCTGCAGCTACCACGGGAGCCAAGAGACCCAGTACTTC. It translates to CACSYHGSQETQYF.

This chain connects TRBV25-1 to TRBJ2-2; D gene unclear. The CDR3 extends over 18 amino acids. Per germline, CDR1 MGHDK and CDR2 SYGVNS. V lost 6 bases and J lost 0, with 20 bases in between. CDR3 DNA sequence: TGTGCCAGCAGCCAAGATGCCGTTGTACAGCCGAACACCGGGGAGCTGTTTTTT. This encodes CASSQDAVVQPNTGELFF.